What follows are 3 T cell receptor beta chains derived from one specimen sequenced in a study of CXCR3-negative and CXCR3-positive naive CD8 T cells. Through 5' RACE with UMI labels, the TRB cDNA libraries were prepared. Each CDR3 protein gets one entry in TCRdb, which reprocessed the 5' RACE reads and gives no DNA. The repertoire table contains 50,000 to 75,000 distinct CDR3 sequences. The source material was naive CXCR3- CD8+ T cells from blood. Subset: CD45RO-CCR7+CD27+CD95- naive CD8+ T cells lacking CXCR3 (TNR3-). The source of these receptors is a human donor in good health. Some clones in this sample may be carry-over from other donors' samples.

This chain uses TRBV29-1 with TRBJ2-3. CDR1 and CDR2 (germline): SQVTM, ANQGSEA. This CDR3 has 13 amino acids. The CDR3 protein is CSADSSYTDTQYF.

This chain links TRBV4-3 with TRBJ2-3; TCRdb reports TRBD1, a call that lacks DNA to check it against. The germline CDR1 and CDR2 sequences are LGHNA and YSLEER. CDR3 length: 18 residues. CDR3 protein: CASSQEGGGGRSTDTQYF.

J is TRBJ1-2 and V is TRBV29-1. Per germline, CDR1 SQVTM and CDR2 ANQGSEA. CDR3 length: 12 residues. This chain's CDR3 is CSVRRVDYGYTF.